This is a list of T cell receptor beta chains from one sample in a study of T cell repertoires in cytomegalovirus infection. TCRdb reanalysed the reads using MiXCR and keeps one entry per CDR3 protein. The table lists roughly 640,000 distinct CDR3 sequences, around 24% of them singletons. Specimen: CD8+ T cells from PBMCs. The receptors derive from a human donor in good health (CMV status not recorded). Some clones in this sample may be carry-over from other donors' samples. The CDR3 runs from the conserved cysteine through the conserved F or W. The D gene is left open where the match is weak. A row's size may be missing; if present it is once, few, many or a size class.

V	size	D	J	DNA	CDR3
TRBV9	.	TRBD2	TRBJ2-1	TGTGCCTCCAGGTCGGGGGGGGCAGATAATGAGCAGTTCTTC	CASRSGGADNEQFF
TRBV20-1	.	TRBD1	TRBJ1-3	TGCAGTGCTAGAGACCTGCCCGGGACAGGGACTGGAAACACCATATATTTT	CSARDLPGTGTGNTIYF
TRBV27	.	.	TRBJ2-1	TGTGCCAGCAGTTTGGTAGCTTCCAACTACGATGAGCAGTTCTTC	CASSLVASNYDEQFF
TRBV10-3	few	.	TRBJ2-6	TGTGCCATCAATGAAGGGGGGGCCAACGTCCTGACTTTC	CAINEGGANVLTF
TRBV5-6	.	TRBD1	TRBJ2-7	TGTGCCAGCAGCTTGTCAAATACGGGACAGTTCTACGAGCAGTACTTC	CASSLSNTGQFYEQYF
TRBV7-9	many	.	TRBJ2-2	TGTGCCAGCAGCTTTCGGACCACCACTACCGGGGAGCTGTTTTTT	CASSFRTTTTGELFF
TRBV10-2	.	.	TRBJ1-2	TGCGCCAGCAGTGTCAGCAGTTCGGATTATGGCTACACCTTC	CASSVSSSDYGYTF
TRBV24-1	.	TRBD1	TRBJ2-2	TGTGCCACCAGTGATTCCGGGACAGGCAGGGCCGGGGAGCTGTTTTTT	CATSDSGTGRAGELFF
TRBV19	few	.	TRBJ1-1	TGTGCCAGTACGGCTAACACTGAAGCTTTCTTT	CASTANTEAFF
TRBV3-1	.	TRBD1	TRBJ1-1	TGTGCCAGCAGCCAATTCGGACAGGGAATAATGAACACTGAAGCTTTCTTT	CASSQFGQGIMNTEAFF
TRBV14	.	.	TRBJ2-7	TGTGCCAGCAGAGGCCGTGGGGGACACTACGAGCAGTACTTC	CASRGRGGHYEQYF
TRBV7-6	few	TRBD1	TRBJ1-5	TGTGCCAGCAGCTCTACAGTCATCAGGGGGTATAGCAATCAGCCCCAGCATTTT	CASSSTVIRGYSNQPQHF